The entry below gives a single T cell receptor (beta chain) sequence along with its context. Its specificity is not known. The CDR3 consists of 18 residues. The V gene's germline CDR1 is SGHNT and CDR2 YYREEE (reference sequence). V lost 0 bases to trimming and J lost 5 bases, with 23 bases between them. Using immunoSEQ multiplex PCR, the repertoire was profiled, and TCRdb retains in-frame clones only, with some absent. The table records millions of clones, more than 90% of them present only once. The data originate from a study of shared clonotypes between healthy human individuals. Findings of the study overall: As a rule, naive subsets had a larger estimated richness than memory subsets. Expectations were that clonotype sharing among donors would be affected by sequencing depth. Generation of non-shared clonotypes was less probable than generation of clonotypes shared by all four donors.

The source material was naive CD4+ T cells sorted from blood. Subset defined: CD45RA+ positively selected. This chain connects TRBV5-4 to TRBJ1-1, with a weak D call TRBD1 (5 bases). This clonotype was obtained from a man between 18 and 29 years old in good health. The CDR3 region has the DNA TGTGCCAGCAGCTTGGGGCGTCGGGGGTTAGGAGAAGGGACTGAAGCTTTCTTT. Translated: CASSLGRRGLGEGTEAFF.